The sequence of this TCR beta chain was determined in a study of blood T cell repertoires in COVID-19. The overall study: Material from acute and convalescent COVID-19 was sourced from the United States, Italy and Spain. In each case, the material was cDNA or gDNA derived from T cells, B-cell-depleted T cells, or PBMCs.

This clone was picked up one time. V dropped 0 bases and J dropped 10; count of bases not matched to a gene: 11. The length of the CDR3 is 18 residues. Looked up from germline, CDR1 is SGDLS and CDR2 is YYNGEE. In the authors' methods: Cell counts per sample came from amplifying reference gene primers. TCRdb keeps only in-frame clones here, not all; method: immunoSEQ multiplex PCR. V and J calls and clone size come straight from that table; D and trimming were deduced from the DNA. Among more than 95,000 clones listed, just over 90% were seen once. The chain uses TRBV9 and TRBJ2-1, with 15 bases lining up with TRBD2. The sequence came from a man between 60 and 75 years old with acute or convalescent COVID-19. Material: peripheral blood. The chain's CDR3 is CASSVAGYGTSGGNEQFF. CDR3 sequence (DNA): TGTGCCAGCAGCGTAGCAGGTTATGGGACTAGCGGGGGGAACGAGCAGTTCTTC.